The 14 T cell receptor beta chains given below trace back to one sample, sequenced in a study of blood T cell repertoires in COVID-19. This table comes from immunoSEQ multiplex PCR, and its TCRdb copy is limited to in-frame clones, with some not included. The table includes approximately 300,000 clones, about 90% detected once. Sequencing was carried out using PBMCs or T cells enriched from blood (not recorded which). Receptor source: a young woman with acute COVID-19.

J is TRBJ1-2 and V is TRBV30, with a weak D call TRBD1 (6 bases). Trimming took off 5 bases at V and 6 bases at J, with 16 bases between the two ends. CDR1 is GTSNPN and CDR2 is SVGIG in the germline V gene (reference sequence). This CDR3 spans 13 amino acids. CDR3 nucleotides: TGTGCCTGGGTCCTGACAGGTCCCAATGGCTACACCTTC. Its translation: CAWVLTGPNGYTF.

The count of this clone is one. J is TRBJ2-1 and V is TRBV3-1 (or the pseudogene TRBV3-2), with 9 bases lining up with TRBD2. Germline loops: CDR1 LGHDT, CDR2 YNNKEL (reference sequence). The CDR3 loop spans 15 amino acids. V lost 2 bases to trimming and J lost 8 bases; unmatched junction nucleotides: 7. This CDR3 is CASSQMFAGGHEQFF. CDR3 DNA: TGTGCCAGCAGCCAAATGTTCGCGGGAGGGCATGAGCAGTTCTTC.

The chain is built from TRBV7-9 and TRBJ1-6, with 7 bases lining up with TRBD1. Germline-derived CDR1 and CDR2 are SEHNR and FQNEAQ (reference sequence). CDR3 length: 17 amino acids. The V gene end was trimmed by 5 bases and the J gene end by 0 bases; junction bases not matched to a gene: 7. The CDR3 DNA follows: TGTGCCAGCAGCCCAGGACAGGCGAGCTCCTATAATTCACCCCTCCACTTT. Protein: CASSPGQASSYNSPLHF.

This chain links TRBV14 with TRBJ1-3, with TRBD1 matching over 8 bases. Per germline, CDR1 SGHDN and CDR2 FVKESK. With V trimmed by 5 bases and J by 2 bases, 11 bases remained unmatched. This CDR3 spans 17 amino acids. CDR3: CASSYGAGTGAGNTIYF. CDR3 sequence (DNA): TGTGCCAGCAGCTACGGGGCGGGGACAGGAGCTGGAAACACCATATATTTT.

The rearrangement links TRBV9 to TRBJ2-2, with 7 positions matching TRBD1. From germline, CDR1 is SGDLS and CDR2 YYNGEE. The CDR3 contains 14 residues. The J segment lost 6 bases and the V segment lost 4 bases, leaving 6 bases of the junction unmatched. The CDR3 DNA follows: TGTGCCAGCAGCATCAGTCAGGGGGCCGGGGAGCTGTTTTTT. Translating gives CASSISQGAGELFF.

This sequence joins TRBV30 and TRBJ2-1; 7 bases are shared with TRBD2. V shed 3 bases and J 8 bases; nucleotides not matched to a gene: 10. Germline V gives CDR1 GTSNPN, CDR2 SVGIG (reference sequence). The CDR3 extends over 14 amino acids. The CDR3 loop is CAWRGLQASDEQFF. The CDR3 region has the DNA TGTGCCTGGAGGGGACTACAGGCGAGCGATGAGCAGTTCTTC.

The chain employs TRBV7-9 and TRBJ1-2, with 8 bases lining up with TRBD1. Germline V gene data show CDR1 as SEHNR and CDR2 as FQNEAQ (reference sequence). With 2 bases clipped from V and 6 bases from J, the junction kept 5 bases outside the gene matches. The CDR3 runs 14 residues. CDR3 coding DNA: TGTGCCAGCAGCTTACTGGGACAGGAGAATGGCTACACCTTC. It yields the protein CASSLLGQENGYTF.

The chain employs TRBV28 and TRBJ2-1, with TRBD2 matching 7 bases. CDR3 length equals 14 residues. J gave up 4 bases and V 8 bases, and 8 bases lay outside the gene matches. CDR1 and CDR2 from the germline V gene are MDHEN and SYDVKM. CDR3 sequence reads: CASAGRERYNEQFF. The CDR3 DNA sequence: TGTGCCAGCGCTGGGCGGGAGAGATACAATGAGCAGTTCTTC.

This clone came up once. The chain has TRBV5-1 and TRBJ1-3, with 9 bases lining up with TRBD1. The germline gives CDR1 SGHRS, CDR2 YFSETQ. V dropped 4 bases and J dropped 1; count of bases not matched to a gene: 3. The CDR3 totals 15 residues. CDR3: CASSPGQGSGNTIYF. The CDR3 DNA reads as TGCGCCAGCAGCCCGGGACAGGGATCTGGAAACACCATATATTTT.

The chain combines TRBV6-5 with TRBJ2-2, with 7 nucleotides matching TRBD1. Germline CDR1 reads MNHEY; CDR2 reads SVGAGI. The CDR3 runs to 14 residues. After removal of 7 bases from V and 6 bases from J, the junction contained 8 bases not matched to a gene. The CDR3 loop reads CASTPGGVAGELFF. Here the CDR3 DNA reads TGTGCCAGCACCCCAGGGGGAGTAGCCGGGGAGCTGTTTTTT.

The rearrangement uses TRBV2 and TRBJ1-6; 7 positions agree with TRBD1. The J segment lost 7 bases and the V segment lost 6 bases, leaving 15 bases of the junction unmatched. The CDR3 runs 17 residues. CDR1 and CDR2 (germline): SNHLY, FYNNEI. The CDR3: CASSKGTDFPSNSPLHF. The CDR3, as DNA: TGTGCCAGCAGCAAAGGGACAGATTTTCCTTCAAATTCACCCCTCCACTTT.

The genes are TRBV9 and TRBJ1-6; the D is unclear. The germline V gene encodes CDR1 SGDLS and CDR2 YYNGEE. V was trimmed by 2 bases and J by 9 bases, leaving 9 bases between them. The CDR3 runs 13 residues. The DNA of the CDR3 is TGTGCCAGCAGCGTCGAGGGTCCTTCACCCCTCCACTTT. Amino acid sequence: CASSVEGPSPLHF.

This rearrangement joins TRBV11-3 to TRBJ1-3, with D perhaps matching TRBD1 (5 bases). The CDR3 covers 16 residues. Trimming took 5 bases from V and 0 from J, leaving 14 bases between them. Germline V gene data show CDR1 as SGHNT and CDR2 as YENEEA. The CDR3 DNA reads TGTGCCAGCAGCCCTAACGCGGGGGGCTCTGGAAACACCATATATTTT. Translation gives CASSPNAGGSGNTIYF.

The rearrangement joins TRBV27 to TRBJ1-5, with TRBD1 identical over 8 bases. The CDR3 sequence is 15 residues long. Germline V gene data show CDR1 as MNHEY and CDR2 as SMNVEV (reference sequence). Unmatched junction bases numbered 0, after V lost 2 bases and J lost 0 bases. The CDR3 nucleotides are TGTGCCAGCAGTTTAGGACAGGGTAGCAATCAGCCCCAGCATTTT. Its translation is CASSLGQGSNQPQHF.